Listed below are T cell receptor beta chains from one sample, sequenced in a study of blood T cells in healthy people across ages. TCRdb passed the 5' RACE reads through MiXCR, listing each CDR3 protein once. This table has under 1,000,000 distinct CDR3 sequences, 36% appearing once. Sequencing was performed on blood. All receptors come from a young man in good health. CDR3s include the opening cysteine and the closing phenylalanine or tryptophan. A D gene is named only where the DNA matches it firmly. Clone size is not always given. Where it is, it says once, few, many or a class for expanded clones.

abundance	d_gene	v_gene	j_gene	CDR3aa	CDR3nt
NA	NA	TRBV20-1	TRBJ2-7	CSGTGTGTREQYF	TGCAGTGGTACCGGGACAGGGACTAGGGAGCAGTACTTC
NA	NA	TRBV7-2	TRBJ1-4	CASSPLGGPGSTNEKLFF	TGTGCCAGCAGCCCTCTGGGAGGGCCAGGGAGCACTAATGAAAAACTGTTTTTT
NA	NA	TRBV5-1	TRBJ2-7	CASSLFSAGSSYEQYF	TGCGCCAGCAGCCTGTTCTCCGCGGGGAGCTCCTACGAGCAGTACTTC
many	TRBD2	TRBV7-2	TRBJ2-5	CASSLPWEGTKETQYF	TGTGCCAGCAGCTTACCGTGGGAGGGCACCAAAGAGACCCAGTACTTC
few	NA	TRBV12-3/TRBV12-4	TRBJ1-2	CASRADSYGYTF	TGTGCCAGCAGGGCCGACAGCTATGGCTACACCTTC
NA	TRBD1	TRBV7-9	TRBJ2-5	CASSRSTGGFETQYF	TGTGCCAGCAGCCGATCTACAGGGGGATTTGAGACCCAGTACTTC
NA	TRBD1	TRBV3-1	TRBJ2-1	CASSQGAQGVVNEQFF	TGTGCCAGCAGCCAAGGGGCCCAGGGGGTTGTCAATGAGCAGTTCTTC
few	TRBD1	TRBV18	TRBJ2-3	CASSREGQETDTQYF	TGTGCCAGCTCAAGAGAAGGACAGGAGACAGATACGCAGTATTTT
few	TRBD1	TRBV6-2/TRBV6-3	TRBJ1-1	CASSANRGRSAFF	TGTGCCAGCAGTGCAAACAGGGGGCGCTCGGCTTTCTTT
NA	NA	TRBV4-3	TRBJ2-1	CASSQAKAYNEQFF	TGCGCCAGCAGCCAAGCGAAGGCCTACAATGAGCAGTTCTTC
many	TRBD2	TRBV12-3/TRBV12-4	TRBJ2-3	CASSLLGGRDTQYF	TGTGCCAGCAGTTTACTCGGCGGGAGGGATACGCAGTATTTT
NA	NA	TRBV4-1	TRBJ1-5	CASSQDRSGARTQHF	TGCGCCAGCAGCCAAGATCGGTCGGGGGCTCGGACCCAGCATTTT
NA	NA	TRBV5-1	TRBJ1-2	CASSSVGEGYEDYGYTF	TGCGCCAGCAGCTCGGTGGGGGAAGGCTATGAAGACTATGGCTACACCTTC
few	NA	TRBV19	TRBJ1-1	CASSTPRVWNTEAFF	TGTGCCAGTAGTACCCCCAGGGTTTGGAACACTGAAGCTTTCTTT
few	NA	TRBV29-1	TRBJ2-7	CSVEISGMSSYEQYF	TGCAGCGTTGAAATATCTGGGATGAGCTCCTACGAGCAGTACTTC
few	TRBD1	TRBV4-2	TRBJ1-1	CASSRGQANTEAFF	TGTGCCAGCAGCCGAGGACAGGCGAACACTGAAGCTTTCTTT